This T cell receptor beta chain was retrieved from a study of shared clonotypes between healthy human individuals. Sequencing was performed with immunoSEQ multiplex PCR; in TCRdb, only in-frame clones are kept and a portion is missing. The table shows under 1,100,000 clones, with 78% occurring only once. Germline CDR1 is KGHSH and CDR2 is LQKENI. The V and J ends lost 6 bases and 0 bases respectively, with 12 bases between them. This CDR3 comprises 15 residues. The chain carries TRBV18 and TRBJ1-5, with D perhaps TRBD1 (5 bases). The clonotype was recovered from a man between 18 and 29 years old in good health. Some clones in this sample may be carry-over from other donors' samples. Material for sequencing was memory CD4+ T cells from PBMCs. The subset here: CD45RA-negative fraction. The CDR3 coding sequence is TGTGCCAGCTCCCCGGCAGGGAGTAGCAATCAGCCCCAGCATTTT. This sequence encodes CASSPAGSSNQPQHF.